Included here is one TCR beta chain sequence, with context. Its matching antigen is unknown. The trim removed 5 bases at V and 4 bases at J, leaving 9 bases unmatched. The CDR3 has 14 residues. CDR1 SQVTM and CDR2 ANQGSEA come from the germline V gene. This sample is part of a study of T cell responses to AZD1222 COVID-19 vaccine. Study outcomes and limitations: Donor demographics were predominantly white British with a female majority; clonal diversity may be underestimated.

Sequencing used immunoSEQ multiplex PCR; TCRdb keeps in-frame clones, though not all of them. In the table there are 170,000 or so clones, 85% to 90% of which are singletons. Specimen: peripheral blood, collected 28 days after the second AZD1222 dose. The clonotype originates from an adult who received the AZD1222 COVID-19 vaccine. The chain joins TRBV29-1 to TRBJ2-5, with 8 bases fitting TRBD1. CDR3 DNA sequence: TGCAGCGTTACCAAAGCAGGGGGCCGAGAGACCCAGTACTTC. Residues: CSVTKAGGRETQYF.